This T cell receptor beta chain emerged from a study of blood T cells in healthy people across ages. Whole-study results and caveats: Lack of knowledge of donor CMV status possibly confounded expanded clonotype changes.

Alongside a J-beta primer mix, a sample-barcoded 5' primer served in a second PCR lasting about 7 to 11 cycles. TCRdb analysed the 5' RACE reads with MiXCR anew, one entry per CDR3 protein. The sample has about 680,000 distinct CDR3 sequences; roughly 50% are singletons. On this clonotype itself: Antigen specificity is unknown.

This TCR came from a woman in her fifties or sixties in good health. The sample taken for sequencing was blood.

The CDR3 reads CSGRGLNTDTQYF. DNA for the CDR3: TGCAGCGGAAGGGGACTGAACACAGATACGCAGTATTTT. The rearrangement links TRBV29-1 to TRBJ2-3, with a tentative D call TRBD2 (6 bases). Germline loops: CDR1 SQVTM, CDR2 ANQGSEA. CDR3 length: 13 amino acids. Trimming pared 7 bases from V and 2 bases from J, leaving 13 bases between.